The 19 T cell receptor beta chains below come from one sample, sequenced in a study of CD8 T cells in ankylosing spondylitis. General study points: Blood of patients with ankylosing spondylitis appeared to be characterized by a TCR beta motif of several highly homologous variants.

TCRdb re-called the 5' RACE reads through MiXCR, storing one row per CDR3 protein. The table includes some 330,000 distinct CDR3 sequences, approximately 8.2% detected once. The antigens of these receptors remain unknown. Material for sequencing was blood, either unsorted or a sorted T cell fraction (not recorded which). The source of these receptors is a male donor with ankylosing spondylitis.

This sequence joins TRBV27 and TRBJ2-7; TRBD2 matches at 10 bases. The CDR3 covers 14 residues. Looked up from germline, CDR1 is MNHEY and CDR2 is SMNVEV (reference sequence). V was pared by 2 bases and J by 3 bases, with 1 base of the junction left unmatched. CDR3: CASSLRTSGYEQYF. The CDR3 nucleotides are TGTGCCAGCAGTTTAAGGACTAGCGGCTACGAGCAGTACTTC.

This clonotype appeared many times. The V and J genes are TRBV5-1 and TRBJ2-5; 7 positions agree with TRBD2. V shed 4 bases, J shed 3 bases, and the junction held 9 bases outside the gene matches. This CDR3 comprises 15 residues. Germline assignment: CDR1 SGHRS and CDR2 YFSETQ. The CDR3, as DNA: TGCGCCAGCAGCAGAAGAGCGGGACCAGAAGAGACCCAGTACTTC. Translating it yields CASSRRAGPEETQYF.

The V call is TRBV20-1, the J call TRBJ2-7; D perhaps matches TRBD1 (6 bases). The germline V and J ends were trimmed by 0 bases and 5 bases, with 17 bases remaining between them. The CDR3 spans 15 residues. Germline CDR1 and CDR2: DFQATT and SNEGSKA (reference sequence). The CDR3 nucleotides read TGCAGTGCTAGAGATCTCCGGGACACAGTCCACGAGCAGTACTTC. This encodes CSARDLRDTVHEQYF.

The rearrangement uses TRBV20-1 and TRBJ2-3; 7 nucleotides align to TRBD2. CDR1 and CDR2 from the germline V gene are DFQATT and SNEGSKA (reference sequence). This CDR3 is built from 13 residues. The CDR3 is CGWREPSTDTQYF. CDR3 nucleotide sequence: TGCGGTTGGCGGGAGCCTAGCACAGATACGCAGTATTTT.

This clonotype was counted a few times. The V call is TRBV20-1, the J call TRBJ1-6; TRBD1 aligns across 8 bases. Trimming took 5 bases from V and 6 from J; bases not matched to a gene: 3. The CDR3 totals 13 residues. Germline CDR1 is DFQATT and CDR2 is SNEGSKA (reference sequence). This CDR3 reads CSAEGQANSPLHF. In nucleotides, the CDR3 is TGCAGTGCTGAGGGACAGGCTAATTCACCCCTCCACTTT.

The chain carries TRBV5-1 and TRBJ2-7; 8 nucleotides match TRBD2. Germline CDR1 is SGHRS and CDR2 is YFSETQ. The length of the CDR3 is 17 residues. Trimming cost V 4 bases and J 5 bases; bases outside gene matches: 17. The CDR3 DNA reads TGCGCCAGCAGCCGTGCCGGGGGACTAGGAATGGGCCACGAGCAGTACTTC. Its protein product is CASSRAGGLGMGHEQYF.

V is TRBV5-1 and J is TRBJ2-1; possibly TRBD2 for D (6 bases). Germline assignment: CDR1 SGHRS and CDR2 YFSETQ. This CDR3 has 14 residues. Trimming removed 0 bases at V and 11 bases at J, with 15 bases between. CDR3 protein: CASSLGVSAGQQFF. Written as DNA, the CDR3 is TGCGCCAGCAGCTTGGGGGTATCGGCGGGGCAGCAGTTCTTC.

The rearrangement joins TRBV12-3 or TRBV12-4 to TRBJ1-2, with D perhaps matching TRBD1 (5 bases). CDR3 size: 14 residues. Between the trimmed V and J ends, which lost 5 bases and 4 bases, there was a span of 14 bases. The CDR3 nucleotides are TGTGCCAGCAGTCGGGGGGTACCAGCCTATGGCTACACCTTC. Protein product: CASSRGVPAYGYTF.

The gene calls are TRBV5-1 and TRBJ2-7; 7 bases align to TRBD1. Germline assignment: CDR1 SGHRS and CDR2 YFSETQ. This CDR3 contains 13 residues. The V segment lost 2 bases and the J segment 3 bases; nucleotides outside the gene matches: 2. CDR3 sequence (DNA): TGCGCCAGCAGCTTACAGGGGCTCTACGAGCAGTACTTC. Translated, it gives CASSLQGLYEQYF.

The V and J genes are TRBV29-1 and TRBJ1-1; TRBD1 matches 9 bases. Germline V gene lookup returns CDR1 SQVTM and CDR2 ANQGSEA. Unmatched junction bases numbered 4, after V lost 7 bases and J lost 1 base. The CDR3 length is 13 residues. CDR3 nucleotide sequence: TGCAGCGCCACAGGGGGCAGGAACACTGAAGCTTTCTTT. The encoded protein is CSATGGRNTEAFF.

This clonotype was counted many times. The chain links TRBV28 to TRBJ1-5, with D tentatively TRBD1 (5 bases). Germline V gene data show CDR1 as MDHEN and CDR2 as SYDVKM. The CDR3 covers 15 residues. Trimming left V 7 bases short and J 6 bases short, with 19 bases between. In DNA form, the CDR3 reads TGTGCCAGCACCCCTTCCCGAGGGGTGAGTCAGCCCCAGCATTTT. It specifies CASTPSRGVSQPQHF.

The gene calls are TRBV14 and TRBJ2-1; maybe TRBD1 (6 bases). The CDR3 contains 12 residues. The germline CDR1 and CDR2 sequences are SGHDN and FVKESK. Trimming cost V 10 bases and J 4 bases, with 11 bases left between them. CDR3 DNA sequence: TGTGCCACCGGGGACACGTACAATGAGCAGTTCTTC. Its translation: CATGDTYNEQFF.

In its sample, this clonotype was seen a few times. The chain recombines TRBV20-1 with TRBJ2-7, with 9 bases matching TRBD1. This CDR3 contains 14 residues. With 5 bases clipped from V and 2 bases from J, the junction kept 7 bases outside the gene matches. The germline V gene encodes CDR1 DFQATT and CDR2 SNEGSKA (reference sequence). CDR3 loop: CSAYTGQGAYEQYF. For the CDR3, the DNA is TGCAGTGCTTATACGGGACAGGGAGCCTACGAGCAGTACTTC.

CDR3 DNA: TGCGCCAGCAGCTTGGCGGCGCAGCCCTACGAGCAGTACTTC. Encoded protein: CASSLAAQPYEQYF. The gene calls are TRBV5-1 and TRBJ2-7; D is undetermined. Germline V gene sequence: CDR1 SGHRS, CDR2 YFSETQ. CDR3 length: 14 amino acids. Deletions cut 0 bases from V and 2 bases from J, with 9 bases between.

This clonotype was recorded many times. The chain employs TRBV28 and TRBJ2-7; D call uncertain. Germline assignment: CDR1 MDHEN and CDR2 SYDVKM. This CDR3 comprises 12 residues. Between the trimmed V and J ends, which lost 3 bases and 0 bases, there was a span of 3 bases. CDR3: CASSFSSYEQYF. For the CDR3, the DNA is TGTGCCAGCAGTTTTAGCTCCTACGAGCAGTACTTC. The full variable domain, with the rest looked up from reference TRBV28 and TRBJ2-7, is DVKVTQSSRYLVKRTGEKVFLECVQDMDHENMFWYRQDPGLGLRLIYFSYDVKMKEKGDIPEGYSVSREKKERFSLILESASTNQTSMYLCASSFSSYEQYFGPGTRLTVT.

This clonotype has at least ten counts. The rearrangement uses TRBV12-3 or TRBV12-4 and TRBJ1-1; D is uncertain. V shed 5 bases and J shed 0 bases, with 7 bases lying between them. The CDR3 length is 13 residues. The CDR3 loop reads CASSAGMNTEAFF. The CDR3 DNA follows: TGTGCCAGCAGTGCGGGAATGAACACTGAAGCTTTCTTT.

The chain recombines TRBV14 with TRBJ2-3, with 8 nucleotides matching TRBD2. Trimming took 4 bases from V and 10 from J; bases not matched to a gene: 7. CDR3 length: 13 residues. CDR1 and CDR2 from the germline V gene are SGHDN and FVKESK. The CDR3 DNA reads TGTGCCAGCAGCCGAAGCGGGAGCGGTCCGCAGTATTTT. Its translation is CASSRSGSGPQYF.

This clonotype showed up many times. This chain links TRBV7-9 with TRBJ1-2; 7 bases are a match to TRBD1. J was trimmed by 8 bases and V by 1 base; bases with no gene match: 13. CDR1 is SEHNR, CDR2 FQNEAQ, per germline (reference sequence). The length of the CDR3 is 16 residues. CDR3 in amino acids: CASSLGTAGGTTGYTF. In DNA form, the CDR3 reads TGTGCCAGCAGCTTAGGGACGGCAGGGGGTACAACAGGCTACACCTTC.

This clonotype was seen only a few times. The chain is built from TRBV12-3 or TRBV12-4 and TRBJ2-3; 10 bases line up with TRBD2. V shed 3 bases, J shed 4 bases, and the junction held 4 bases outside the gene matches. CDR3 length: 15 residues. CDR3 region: CASSFSGRRADTQYF. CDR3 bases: TGTGCCAGCAGTTTTAGCGGGAGGAGGGCAGATACGCAGTATTTT.